These 24 T cell receptor beta chains originate from one sample sequenced in a study of cytomegalovirus exposure and HLA in healthy donors. The PCR employed 60 Vbeta primers together with 13 Jbeta primers. Only in-frame clones appear in the TCRdb table, and some are missing; sequencing was by immunoSEQ multiplex PCR. The profile covers about 170,000 clones, with around 82% appearing a single time and roughly 1.5% taken by the ten largest. The sequenced sample was PBMCs. These receptors were obtained from a male donor in good health and CMV-seronegative.

The gene calls are TRBV5-4 and TRBJ1-3; 8 nucleotides align to TRBD1. This CDR3 is built from 15 residues. V was clipped by 5 bases and J by 2 bases; unmatched bases: 6. CDR1 is SGHNT, CDR2 YYREEE, per germline (reference sequence). The DNA of the CDR3 is TGTGCCAGCAGTTGGACAGGGCGGACTGGAAACACCATATATTTT. Protein: CASSWTGRTGNTIYF.

In its sample, this clone was seen a few times. The rearrangement uses TRBV5-4 and TRBJ1-1, with D possibly matching TRBD1 (6 bases). This CDR3 is 14 amino acids long. Germline values: CDR1 SGHNT, CDR2 YYREEE (reference sequence). The germline V and J ends were trimmed by 4 bases and 2 bases, with 12 bases remaining between them. DNA of the CDR3: TGTGCCAGCAGCCGGACACAGGGCAACACTGAAGCTTTCTTT. Encoded protein: CASSRTQGNTEAFF.

The V call is TRBV18, the J call TRBJ1-2; D unresolved. CDR3 size: 13 residues. V lost 3 bases and J lost 4, with 9 bases in between. The germline gives CDR1 KGHSH, CDR2 LQKENI. CDR3 protein: CASSPLEVYGYTF. CDR3 bases: TGTGCCAGCTCACCCCTTGAGGTCTATGGCTACACCTTC. Full variable domain (rest looked up from reference TRBV18 and TRBJ1-2): NAGVMQNPRHLVRRRGQEARLRCSPMKGHSHVYWYRQLPEEGLKFMVYLQKENIIDESGMPKERFSAEFPKEGPSILRIQQVVRGDSAAYFCASSPLEVYGYTFGSGTRLTVV.

V usage is TRBV5-1 and J usage is TRBJ1-6, with a possible D match to TRBD1 (5 bases). Germline loops: CDR1 SGHRS, CDR2 YFSETQ. The CDR3 contains 14 residues. Trimming took 7 bases from V and 10 from J, leaving 18 bases between them. The CDR3 DNA is TGCGCCAGCGCACTTGGAGGGGCGAGATCACCCCTCCACTTT. Translated: CASALGGARSPLHF.

The rearrangement links TRBV7-2 to TRBJ2-7; 12 nucleotides match TRBD1. The J segment lost 5 bases and the V segment lost 1 base, leaving 3 bases of the junction unmatched. The germline V gene has CDR1 SGHTA and CDR2 FQGNSA. The length of the CDR3 is 15 residues. This CDR3 reads CASSLVGQGAHEQYF. The CDR3 nucleotides are TGTGCCAGCAGCTTAGTGGGACAGGGGGCCCACGAGCAGTACTTC.

This chain joins TRBV9 and TRBJ2-7; 7 nucleotides line up with TRBD2. The CDR3 contains 18 residues. V dropped 0 bases and J dropped 3; count of bases not matched to a gene: 15. Germline V gene data show CDR1 as SGDLS and CDR2 as YYNGEE. The CDR3: CASSVGGTAGVLGYEQYF. The CDR3 coding sequence is TGTGCCAGCAGCGTAGGAGGAACGGCGGGAGTTTTAGGCTACGAGCAGTACTTC.

The V and J genes are TRBV4-2 and TRBJ1-3, with a weak D call TRBD1 (6 bases). V was clipped by 0 bases and J by 1 base, with 16 bases between them. The CDR3 is 18 amino acids. Germline V gives CDR1 LGHNA, CDR2 YNFKEQ. The CDR3 coding sequence is TGTGCCAGCAGCCAAGATAAACAGGGCCTTGGTTCTGGAAACACCATATATTTT. Translated: CASSQDKQGLGSGNTIYF.

This chain uses TRBV9 with TRBJ1-1; 9 bases line up with TRBD1. Trimming at V came to 2 bases and at J to 1 base, leaving 6 bases not matched to a gene. The CDR3 is 16 amino acids. Germline V CDR1 and CDR2: SGDLS, YYNGEE. CDR3 bases: TGTGCCAGCAGCGTCGGGACAGGGATCGGGAACACTGAAGCTTTCTTT. Its protein product is CASSVGTGIGNTEAFF.

The chain recombines TRBV10-1 with TRBJ2-3; no reliable D call. From germline, CDR1 is WNHNN and CDR2 SYGVQD (reference sequence). The V gene lost 2 bases and the J gene lost 4 bases, with 7 bases spanning the gap. The CDR3 totals 13 residues. The CDR3 DNA reads as TGCGCCAGCAGTGAGAGTCGGGCAGATACGCAGTATTTT. Its protein is CASSESRADTQYF.

The chain joins TRBV5-6 to TRBJ1-1; tentatively, D is TRBD1 (5 bases). Germline assignment: CDR1 SGHDT and CDR2 YYEEEE. V lost 2 bases and J lost 0, with 11 bases in between. The CDR3 consists of 15 residues. The chain's CDR3 is CASSLVGEMNTEAFF. In DNA form, the CDR3 reads TGTGCCAGCAGCTTAGTAGGGGAAATGAACACTGAAGCTTTCTTT.

The CDR3 DNA reads TGTGCCAGCTCACGTTCGGGAGGGGACTATGGCTACACCTTC. It specifies CASSRSGGDYGYTF. J is TRBJ1-2 and V is TRBV18; D may be TRBD1 (5 bases). CDR3 size: 14 residues. From germline, CDR1 is KGHSH and CDR2 LQKENI. V was trimmed by 4 bases and J by 3 bases, leaving 12 bases between them.

This clone is a singleton in its sample. This chain uses TRBV6-6 with TRBJ1-5; D might be TRBD1 (6 bases). V lost 5 bases and J 3 bases, leaving 14 bases between the germline ends. Germline V gene lookup returns CDR1 MNHNY and CDR2 SVGAGI (reference sequence). The CDR3 is 15 residues long. Here the CDR3 DNA reads TGTGCCAGCAGTAAACCGACAGGCTTCAATCAGCCCCAGCATTTT. Its translation is CASSKPTGFNQPQHF.

This sequence joins TRBV19 and TRBJ2-1, with 7 nucleotides matching TRBD1. V was clipped by 8 bases and J by 4 bases; unmatched bases: 2. From germline, CDR1 is LNHDA and CDR2 SQIVND (reference sequence). The CDR3 sequence is 12 residues long. CDR3 sequence: CASGDRYNEQFF. The CDR3 nucleotides read TGTGCCAGTGGGGACAGATACAATGAGCAGTTCTTC.

For the CDR3, the DNA is TGTGCCAGCAGCTTAACGGGACTAGTCGATGAGCAGTTCTTC. Encoded protein: CASSLTGLVDEQFF. V is TRBV7-9 and J is TRBJ2-1, with 8 bases lining up with TRBD2. V trimming: 2 bases; J trimming: 8 bases; junction bases outside the gene matches: 5. The CDR3 runs to 14 residues. Looked up from germline, CDR1 is SEHNR and CDR2 is FQNEAQ (reference sequence).

The chain links TRBV6-1 to TRBJ1-2; 8 nucleotides line up with TRBD1. Germline V lookup: CDR1 MNHNS, CDR2 SASEGT. Trimming cost V 5 bases and J 0 bases; bases outside gene matches: 5. This CDR3 contains 15 residues. In DNA form, the CDR3 reads TGTGCCAGCAGTCCTCCAGGGGGCCCTAACTATGGCTACACCTTC. It encodes CASSPPGGPNYGYTF.

V and J are TRBV5-8 and TRBJ2-5, with D uncertain. CDR1 is SGHTS and CDR2 is YDEGEE in the germline V gene. The length of the CDR3 is 15 residues. Trimming cost V 2 bases and J 0 bases, with 11 bases left between them. This CDR3 is CASSFRRVYQETQYF. The CDR3 DNA follows: TGTGCCAGCAGCTTTCGTCGTGTGTACCAAGAGACCCAGTACTTC.

Here the CDR3 DNA reads TGTGCCAGCAGTTTACTTAGCCTTAGTGGACTGTTTTTT. It translates to CASSLLSLSGLFF. The gene calls are TRBV11-2 and TRBJ1-4, with no clear D. Germline V lookup: CDR1 SGHAT, CDR2 FQNNGV. Trimming stripped 6 bases from V and 13 bases from J, with 18 bases between. The CDR3 contains 13 residues.

In its sample, this clone was seen a few times. This sequence joins TRBV4-3 and TRBJ1-1, with D perhaps matching TRBD1 (5 bases). This CDR3 is 16 amino acids long. CDR1 and CDR2 from the germline V gene are LGHNA and YSLEER. Trimming took off 0 bases at V and 4 bases at J, with 15 bases between the two ends. The CDR3 protein is CASSQELAGPSTEAFF. The DNA for the CDR3 is TGCGCCAGCAGCCAAGAACTCGCAGGGCCGAGCACTGAAGCTTTCTTT.

The chain links TRBV9 to TRBJ1-2, with TRBD1 matching over 7 bases. The V and J ends lost 0 bases and 6 bases, in that order; junction bases with no gene match: 8. Germline lookup yields CDR1 SGDLS and CDR2 YYNGEE. The CDR3 spans 15 residues. The CDR3 bases are TGTGCCAGCAGCGTAGTTCCCGGAACAGGGGATGGCTACACCTTC. Protein product: CASSVVPGTGDGYTF.

The chain carries TRBV29-1 and TRBJ1-2; 9 positions match TRBD1. The CDR3 length is 12 residues. The J segment lost 7 bases and the V segment lost 6 bases, leaving 6 bases of the junction unmatched. Germline V CDR1 and CDR2: SQVTM, ANQGSEA. CDR3 loop: CSVLRQGGGYTF. The CDR3 nucleotides are TGCAGCGTCCTCAGACAGGGGGGTGGCTACACCTTC.

This clone was seen just once. DNA for the CDR3: TGTGCCAGGTCTCAGGGAACATATGGCTACACCTTC. This gives the protein CARSQGTYGYTF. V is TRBV19 and J is TRBJ1-2; weak D call: TRBD1 (5 bases). The V gene's germline CDR1 is LNHDA and CDR2 SQIVND (reference sequence). CDR3 length equals 12 residues. Trimming pared 9 bases from V and 5 bases from J, leaving 13 bases between.

This chain uses TRBV7-2 with TRBJ2-7; 8 bases fit TRBD1. V lost 5 bases to trimming and J lost 3 bases; unmatched junction nucleotides: 9. Germline assignment: CDR1 SGHTA and CDR2 FQGNSA. The CDR3 covers 15 residues. The CDR3 here is CASSLTRTGIYEQYF. In DNA form, the CDR3 reads TGTGCCAGCAGCCTCACCCGGACAGGGATCTACGAGCAGTACTTC.

The chain combines TRBV10-3 with TRBJ2-2, with TRBD2 matching 13 bases. Looked up from germline, CDR1 is ENHRY and CDR2 is SYGVKD. J gave up 6 bases and V 4 bases, and 5 bases lay outside the gene matches. CDR3 length equals 16 residues. The CDR3 reads CAISVTSGRASGELFF. The CDR3 DNA sequence: TGTGCCATCAGTGTTACTAGCGGGAGGGCCTCCGGGGAGCTGTTTTTT.

V usage is TRBV9 and J usage is TRBJ1-2; D is unclear. The V gene's germline CDR1 is SGDLS and CDR2 YYNGEE. With 0 bases removed from V and 0 bases from J, the gap between germline ends came to 9 bases. This CDR3 comprises 15 residues. The CDR3: CASSVDFRTNYGYTF. The CDR3 DNA is TGTGCCAGCAGCGTAGACTTCAGGACTAACTATGGCTACACCTTC. The whole variable domain, remainder taken from reference TRBV9 and TRBJ1-2, is DSGVTQTPKHLITATGQRVTLRCSPRSGDLSVYWYQQSLDQGLQFLIQYYNGEERAKGNILERFSAQQFPDLHSELNLSSLELGDSALYFCASSVDFRTNYGYTFGSGTRLTVV.